These 17 T cell receptor beta chains were all obtained from the same sample, sequenced in a study of cytomegalovirus exposure and HLA in healthy donors. The PCR ran on 60 Vbeta and 13 Jbeta primers. Method: immunoSEQ multiplex PCR; TCRdb's copy keeps in-frame clones and lacks some. Of roughly 160,000 clones in the sample, 80% to 85% are singletons; the top ten hold approximately 1.3%. Input material: PBMCs. The receptors derive from a boy aged 2 to 9 in good health and CMV-seronegative.

This clone was seen once. V gene TRBV15 combines with J gene TRBJ2-2; D possibly corresponds to TRBD1 (6 bases). The CDR3 consists of 16 residues. Germline V gives CDR1 LNHNV, CDR2 YYDKDF (reference sequence). The V gene lost 0 bases and the J gene lost 4 bases, with 12 bases spanning the gap. This CDR3 reads CATSRERSGVTGELFF. CDR3 nucleotides: TGTGCCACCAGCAGAGAAAGGTCAGGGGTCACCGGGGAGCTGTTTTTT.

The chain employs TRBV18 and TRBJ1-2, with 10 bases identical to TRBD1. CDR3 length: 14 residues. The V and J ends lost 6 bases and 4 bases, in that order; junction bases with no gene match: 5. The germline V gene encodes CDR1 KGHSH and CDR2 LQKENI. CDR3 bases: TGTGCCAGCTCCCCGACAGGGGGCGCCTATGGCTACACCTTC. Protein sequence: CASSPTGGAYGYTF.

The CDR3 DNA reads as TGTGCCAGCAGAGAAAACAGGGGGTCCAGCACAGATACGCAGTATTTT. Protein sequence: CASRENRGSSTDTQYF. The chain carries TRBV6-6 and TRBJ2-3; TRBD1 matches at 8 bases. With V trimmed by 6 bases and J by 0 bases, 8 bases remained unmatched. CDR3 length: 16 amino acids. From germline, CDR1 is MNHNY and CDR2 SVGAGI (reference sequence).

This sequence joins TRBV19 and TRBJ1-3; D not resolved. V shed 10 bases and J shed 0 bases, with 10 bases lying between them. The CDR3 sequence is 13 residues long. The germline V gene has CDR1 LNHDA and CDR2 SQIVND (reference sequence). The chain's CDR3 is CATTPSSGNTIYF. Here the CDR3 DNA reads TGTGCCACGACACCGAGCTCTGGAAACACCATATATTTT.

This clone was seen a single time. CDR3 DNA sequence: TGTGCCTGCCCAATGACCGGGCCGGACTCCACTGAAGCTTTCTTT. Translation: CACPMTGPDSTEAFF. This sequence joins TRBV30 and TRBJ1-1, with D unresolved. The V and J ends lost 6 bases and 4 bases respectively, with 21 bases between them. This CDR3 contains 15 residues. The germline V gene encodes CDR1 GTSNPN and CDR2 SVGIG (reference sequence).

V usage is TRBV5-1 and J usage is TRBJ2-7; D might be TRBD1 (5 bases). The CDR3 has 14 residues. Between the trimmed V and J ends, which lost 2 bases and 0 bases, there was a span of 9 bases. Germline CDR1 is SGHRS and CDR2 is YFSETQ. Here the CDR3 DNA reads TGCGCCAGCAGCTTAGGGGTTACCTCCTACGAGCAGTACTTC. It codes for CASSLGVTSYEQYF.

J is TRBJ1-1 and V is TRBV9; D is unclear. This CDR3 is 13 amino acids long. Per the germline V gene, CDR1 is SGDLS and CDR2 is YYNGEE. V lost 4 bases, J lost 0 bases, and 7 bases lay in between. CDR3 in amino acids: CASSSGVNTEAFF. The CDR3 DNA is TGTGCCAGCAGCTCGGGAGTGAACACTGAAGCTTTCTTT.

The V and J genes are TRBV27 and TRBJ2-3, with D possibly TRBD2 on 5 matching bases. This CDR3 comprises 15 residues. Trimming pared 4 bases from V and 0 bases from J, leaving 11 bases between. Germline CDR1 and CDR2: MNHEY and SMNVEV (reference sequence). Here the CDR3 reads CASSSDLSSTDTQYF. CDR3 nucleotides: TGTGCCAGCAGTTCGGACTTATCGAGCACAGATACGCAGTATTTT.

Only one count was recorded for this clone. The V call is TRBV6-5, the J call TRBJ2-3; the match to TRBD1 covers 7 bases. Losses at the gene ends were 8 bases for V and 3 bases for J; bases not matched to a gene: 11. The CDR3 spans 15 residues. Germline V gene data show CDR1 as MNHEY and CDR2 as SVGAGI. The CDR3, as DNA: TGTGCCAGCTCTCGACAGGGTGATGTGACAGATACGCAGTATTTT. Amino acid sequence: CASSRQGDVTDTQYF.

This clone was found a few times. This sequence joins TRBV15 and TRBJ2-7; 7 bases agree with TRBD1. The CDR3 loop spans 15 amino acids. The V and J ends lost 0 bases and 3 bases, in that order; junction bases with no gene match: 5. CDR1 and CDR2 from the germline V gene are LNHNV and YYDKDF (reference sequence). CDR3 sequence (DNA): TGTGCCACCAGCAGAGATCTTGCAGGGGGCTACGAGCAGTACGTC. Protein product: CATSRDLAGGYEQYV.

This clone came up once. The rearrangement links TRBV30 to TRBJ2-7; D tentatively fits TRBD1 or TRBD2 (5 bases each). V was pared by 1 base and J by 3 bases, with 16 bases between. Germline V lookup: CDR1 GTSNPN, CDR2 SVGIG (reference sequence). CDR3 length: 15 amino acids. CDR3 DNA: TGTGCCTGGAGTGCTCCCTCACTGGGGGACTACGAGCAGTACGTC. It is translated as CAWSAPSLGDYEQYV.

The V gene is TRBV6-5, the J gene TRBJ1-2, with D perhaps TRBD1 (6 bases). The CDR3 covers 13 residues. Trimming stripped 2 bases from V and 6 bases from J, with 10 bases between. Germline V gives CDR1 MNHEY, CDR2 SVGAGI. The CDR3 nucleotides read TGTGCCAGCAGTTACACGGCAGGGGATGGCTACACCTTC. Encoded protein: CASSYTAGDGYTF.

The chain couples TRBV19 to TRBJ1-1; unclear D gene. The CDR3 runs to 13 residues. Trimming pared 3 bases from V and 5 bases from J, leaving 10 bases between. Per the germline V gene, CDR1 is LNHDA and CDR2 is SQIVND (reference sequence). This CDR3 reads CASSITVETEAFF. In DNA form, the CDR3 reads TGTGCCAGTAGTATTACAGTGGAAACTGAAGCTTTCTTT.

The chain carries TRBV2 and TRBJ1-6, with D maybe TRBD1 (5 bases). This CDR3 spans 14 amino acids. The germline CDR1 and CDR2 sequences are SNHLY and FYNNEI. Trimming shortened V by 9 bases and J by 7 bases, and 16 bases separated the two germline ends. CDR3 coding DNA: TGTGCCAGTCCTATTGGGGGGGAAAATTCACCCCTCCACTTT. Its protein is CASPIGGENSPLHF.

The chain links TRBV4-2 to TRBJ2-1; 8 bases are shared with TRBD2. This CDR3 is 18 amino acids long. J lost 7 bases, V lost 3 bases, and 17 bases had no gene match. Germline V gives CDR1 LGHNA, CDR2 YNFKEQ. CDR3 amino acids: CASSQGRLREGLWNEQFF. The CDR3 DNA reads as TGTGCCAGCAGCCAGGGGCGACTCCGGGAGGGCCTTTGGAATGAGCAGTTCTTC.

The genes are TRBV29-1 and TRBJ2-5; TRBD1 agrees at 10 bases. The V gene's germline CDR1 is SQVTM and CDR2 ANQGSEA. This CDR3 contains 13 residues. V lost 7 bases, J lost 5 bases, and 7 bases stayed unmatched. CDR3 DNA sequence: TGCAGCGCCCGACAGGGGGCAGAGGAGACCCAGTACTTC. It encodes CSARQGAEETQYF.

This clone was detected a few times. In nucleotides, the CDR3 is TGTGCCAGCCAGGGACTACCGAATCCTTACGAGCAGTACGTC. The encoded protein is CASQGLPNPYEQYV. The J gene is TRBJ2-7, the V gene TRBV6-1; 7 bases align to TRBD2. The germline gives CDR1 MNHNS, CDR2 SASEGT. This CDR3 is built from 14 residues. Trimming cost V 8 bases and J 4 bases; bases outside gene matches: 11.